Below are 12 T cell receptor beta chains sequenced from a single sample in a study of shared clonotypes between healthy human individuals (dated by TCRdb to 2020 to 2021). Receptor libraries were prepared by the immunoSEQ multiplex PCR assay. The source is immuneACCESS, and TCRdb retained only in-frame sequences with V and J called. Part of the clones is not carried over; for the studies checked, unresolved V genes explain less than half of this, and the remainder is unexplained. In all, the sample holds some 490,000 clones, and roughly 80% of those were seen once. The ten largest make up roughly an eighth of the sample. The sequenced sample consisted of PBMCs. These receptors were taken from a middle-aged woman in good health. Some clones in this sample may be carry-over from other donors' samples.

The chain recombines TRBV27 with TRBJ2-1; D is possibly TRBD1 or TRBD2 (5 bases each). The V and J ends lost 5 bases and 4 bases respectively, with 9 bases between them. The CDR3 is made up of 13 amino acids. Germline V gene lookup returns CDR1 MNHEY and CDR2 SMNVEV (reference sequence). CDR3 region: CASSKGPYNEQFF. The CDR3 DNA reads TGTGCCAGCAGTAAGGGACCATACAATGAGCAGTTCTTC.

About this clone: Only one base separates this from a far larger clonotype, so it likely reflects a read error. The chain carries TRBV19 and TRBJ1-5; unclear D gene. Germline V CDR1 and CDR2: LNHDA, SQIVND (reference sequence). This CDR3 has 17 residues. The V gene lost 1 base and the J gene lost 2 bases, with 15 bases spanning the gap. The DNA for the CDR3 is TGTGCCAGTAGTATAGGAACAGACTATTTGGGCAATCAGCCCCAGCATTTT. Translation: CASSIGTDYLGNQPQHF.

The chain uses TRBV28 and TRBJ1-4, with 10 bases matching TRBD1. The CDR3 consists of 15 residues. J gave up 8 bases and V 4 bases, and 7 bases lay outside the gene matches. Germline V gene data show CDR1 as MDHEN and CDR2 as SYDVKM. The CDR3 DNA sequence: TGTGCCAGCAGTTCTCCTGGACAGGGGGACGAAAAACTGTTTTTT. Translating gives CASSSPGQGDEKLFF.

The genes are TRBV7-3 and TRBJ2-3, with a tentative D call TRBD1 (6 bases). Per the germline V gene, CDR1 is SGHTA and CDR2 is FQGTGA. The length of the CDR3 is 17 residues. V was shortened by 2 bases and J by 1 base, with 16 bases between the two germline ends. The CDR3 DNA reads TGTGCCAGCAGCTTACAAGGGGCAGGGGTTGGCACAGATACGCAGTATTTT. It yields the protein CASSLQGAGVGTDTQYF.

The chain recombines TRBV19 with TRBJ2-5, with TRBD2 identical over 10 bases. The CDR3 extends over 14 amino acids. The V gene's germline CDR1 is LNHDA and CDR2 SQIVND (reference sequence). Germline trimming cut 6 bases from V and 5 bases from J; bases unmatched to any gene: 6. The chain's CDR3 is CASRPSGSLETQYF. CDR3 coding DNA: TGTGCCAGTAGACCTAGCGGGAGTTTGGAGACCCAGTACTTC.

On this clone itself: This likely traces to a read error, being one base from a far larger clone. Distinct nucleotide sequences in the sample also encode this CDR3. J is TRBJ2-4 and V is TRBV6-1; D perhaps matches TRBD1 (5 bases). The CDR3 covers 16 residues. Germline values: CDR1 MNHNS, CDR2 SASEGT. Trimming stripped 3 bases from V and 1 base from J, with 13 bases between. CDR3 region: CASSEQGEGAKNIQYF. CDR3 nucleotide sequence: TGTGCCAGCAGTGAGCAGGGTGAAGGGGCCAAAAACATTCAGTACTTC.

This chain links TRBV7-8 with TRBJ2-7; 8 nucleotides align to TRBD2. V lost 0 bases to trimming and J lost 5 bases; unmatched junction nucleotides: 6. Germline loops: CDR1 SGHVS, CDR2 FQNEAQ. The length of the CDR3 is 15 residues. CDR3 sequence (DNA): TGTGCCAGCAGCTTAGCGGTAGCGGGACCCAACGAGCAGTACTTC. It yields the protein CASSLAVAGPNEQYF.

This rearrangement joins TRBV6-5 to TRBJ1-2; D is ambiguous. V dropped 9 bases and J dropped 8 bases, with 19 bases sitting between them. The CDR3 runs 13 residues. CDR1 and CDR2 from the germline V gene are MNHEY and SVGAGI. CDR3 in DNA: TGTGCCAGTCTGTATTCATTATCATCCGGCTACACCTTC. Translation gives CASLYSLSSGYTF.

In this sample, this clone turned up once. The chain links TRBV2 to TRBJ2-5; D call uncertain. The CDR3 loop spans 13 amino acids. Looked up from germline, CDR1 is SNHLY and CDR2 is FYNNEI. The V and J ends lost 3 bases and 5 bases respectively, with 10 bases between them. The CDR3 reads CASSDLLGETQYF. As DNA, the CDR3 is TGTGCCAGCAGTGACCTTTTAGGGGAGACCCAGTACTTC.

The chain joins TRBV11-2 to TRBJ2-5, with D maybe TRBD1 (5 bases). Germline CDR1 is SGHAT and CDR2 is FQNNGV. The CDR3 extends over 13 amino acids. Trimming cost V 6 bases and J 3 bases, with 11 bases left between them. Written as DNA, the CDR3 is TGTGCCAGCAGTTCAGGGCTTGAAGAGACCCAGTACTTC. The encoded protein is CASSSGLEETQYF.

The V call is TRBV5-4, the J call TRBJ2-3; the match to TRBD2 covers 10 bases. Germline trimming cut 4 bases from V and 6 bases from J; bases unmatched to any gene: 8. The CDR3 sequence is 15 residues long. Per the germline V gene, CDR1 is SGHNT and CDR2 is YYREEE (reference sequence). CDR3 residues: CASSAPSSGGDTQYF. The CDR3 nucleotides read TGTGCCAGCAGCGCCCCGAGTAGCGGGGGGGATACGCAGTATTTT.

The chain couples TRBV9 to TRBJ2-2; the match to TRBD2 covers 8 bases. Germline V gene data show CDR1 as SGDLS and CDR2 as YYNGEE. This CDR3 region has 16 residues. V lost 2 bases, J lost 0 bases, and 3 bases stayed unmatched. Written as DNA, the CDR3 is TGTGCCAGCAGCGTTAGCGGGGTCCCGAACACCGGGGAGCTGTTTTTT. This translates into CASSVSGVPNTGELFF.